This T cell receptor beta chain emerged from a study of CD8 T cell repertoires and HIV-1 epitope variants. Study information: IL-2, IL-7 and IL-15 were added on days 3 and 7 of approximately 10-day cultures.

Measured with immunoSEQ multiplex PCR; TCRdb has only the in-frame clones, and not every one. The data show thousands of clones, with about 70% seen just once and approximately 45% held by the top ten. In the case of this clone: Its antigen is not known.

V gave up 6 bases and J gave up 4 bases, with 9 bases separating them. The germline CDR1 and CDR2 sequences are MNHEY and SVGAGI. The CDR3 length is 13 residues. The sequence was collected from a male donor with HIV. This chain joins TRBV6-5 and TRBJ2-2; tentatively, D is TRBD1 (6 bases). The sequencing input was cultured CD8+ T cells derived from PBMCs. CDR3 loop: CASSSDSTGELFF. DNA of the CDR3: TGTGCCAGCAGCTCGGACAGCACCGGGGAGCTGTTTTTT.